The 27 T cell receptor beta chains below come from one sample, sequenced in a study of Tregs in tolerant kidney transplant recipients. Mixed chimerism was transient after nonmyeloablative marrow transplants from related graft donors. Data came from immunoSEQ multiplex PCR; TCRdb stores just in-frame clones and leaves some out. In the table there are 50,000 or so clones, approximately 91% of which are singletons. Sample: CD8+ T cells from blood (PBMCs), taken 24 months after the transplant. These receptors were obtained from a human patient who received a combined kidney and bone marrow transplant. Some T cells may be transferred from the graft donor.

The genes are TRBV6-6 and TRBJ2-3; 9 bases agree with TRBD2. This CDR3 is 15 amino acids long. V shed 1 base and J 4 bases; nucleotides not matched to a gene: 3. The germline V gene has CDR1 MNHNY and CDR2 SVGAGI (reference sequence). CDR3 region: CASSYLVAGADTQYF. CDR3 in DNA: TGTGCCAGCAGTTACTTAGTAGCGGGGGCAGATACGCAGTATTTT.

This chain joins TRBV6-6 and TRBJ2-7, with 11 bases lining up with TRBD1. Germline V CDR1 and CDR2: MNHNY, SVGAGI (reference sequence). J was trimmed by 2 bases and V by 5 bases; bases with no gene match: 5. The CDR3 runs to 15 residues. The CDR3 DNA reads TGTGCCAGCAGTACTTGGGACAGGGGGGCCTACGAGCAGTACTTC. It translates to CASSTWDRGAYEQYF.

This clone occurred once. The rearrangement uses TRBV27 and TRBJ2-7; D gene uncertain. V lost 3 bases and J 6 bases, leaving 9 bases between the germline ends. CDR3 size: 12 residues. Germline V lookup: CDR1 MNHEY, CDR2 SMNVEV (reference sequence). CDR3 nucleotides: TGTGCCAGCAGTTTCCCAGGTCCCGAGCAGTACTTC. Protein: CASSFPGPEQYF.

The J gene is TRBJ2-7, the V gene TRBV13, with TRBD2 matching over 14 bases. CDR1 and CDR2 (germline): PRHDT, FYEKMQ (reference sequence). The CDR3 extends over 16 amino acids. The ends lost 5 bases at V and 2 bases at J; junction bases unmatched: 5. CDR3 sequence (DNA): TGTGCCAGCAGCGCGGGACTAGCGGGGGCCGCCTACGAGCAGTACTTC. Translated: CASSAGLAGAAYEQYF.

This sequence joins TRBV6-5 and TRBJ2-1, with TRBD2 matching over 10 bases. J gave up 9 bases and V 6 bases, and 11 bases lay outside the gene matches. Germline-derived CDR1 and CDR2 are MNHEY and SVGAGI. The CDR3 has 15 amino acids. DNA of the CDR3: TGTGCCAGCAGCCCTGGGGTAGCGGGGGGCAGTGAGCAGTTCTTC. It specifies CASSPGVAGGSEQFF.

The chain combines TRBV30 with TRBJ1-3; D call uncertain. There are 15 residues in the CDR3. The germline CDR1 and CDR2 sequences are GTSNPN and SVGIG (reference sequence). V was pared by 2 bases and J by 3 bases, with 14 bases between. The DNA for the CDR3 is TGTGCCTGGAGTCCAGACTCTAGTCTTGGAAACACCATATATTTT. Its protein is CAWSPDSSLGNTIYF.

The CDR3 sequence: CASSTSSGISYEQYF. CDR3 DNA sequence: TGTGCCAGTAGTACATCAAGCGGGATCTCCTACGAGCAGTACTTC. The rearrangement links TRBV19 to TRBJ2-7; 7 bases are a match to TRBD2. Germline loops: CDR1 LNHDA, CDR2 SQIVND (reference sequence). V lost 4 bases to trimming and J lost 0 bases; unmatched junction nucleotides: 6. This CDR3 is 15 amino acids long.

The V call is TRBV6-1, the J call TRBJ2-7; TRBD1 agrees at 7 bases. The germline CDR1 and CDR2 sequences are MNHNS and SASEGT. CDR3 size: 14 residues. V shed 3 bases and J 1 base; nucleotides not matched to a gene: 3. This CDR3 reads CASSDLQGSYEQYF. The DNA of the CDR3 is TGTGCCAGCAGTGACCTACAGGGGTCCTACGAGCAGTACTTC.

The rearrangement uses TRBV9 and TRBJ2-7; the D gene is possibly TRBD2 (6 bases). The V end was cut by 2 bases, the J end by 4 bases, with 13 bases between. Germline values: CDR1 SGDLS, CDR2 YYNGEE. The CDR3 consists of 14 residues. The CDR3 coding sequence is TGTGCCAGCAGCGTGCGGGACGGATTATACGAGCAGTACTTC. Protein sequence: CASSVRDGLYEQYF.

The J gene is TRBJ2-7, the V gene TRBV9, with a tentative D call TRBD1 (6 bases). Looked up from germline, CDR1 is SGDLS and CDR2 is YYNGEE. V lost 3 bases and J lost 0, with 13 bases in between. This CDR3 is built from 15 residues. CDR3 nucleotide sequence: TGTGCCAGCAGCGCTGGACAGAGCAGCTCCTACGAGCAGTACTTC. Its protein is CASSAGQSSSYEQYF.

As DNA, the CDR3 is TGTGCCAGCAGTTTCGGGGTGGCGGGAGTGAGGGAGCAGTACTTC. This sequence encodes CASSFGVAGVREQYF. The chain has TRBV27 and TRBJ2-5; 7 bases align to TRBD2. The J segment lost 11 bases and the V segment lost 3 bases, leaving 15 bases of the junction unmatched. The CDR3 spans 15 residues. Germline assignment: CDR1 MNHEY and CDR2 SMNVEV (reference sequence).

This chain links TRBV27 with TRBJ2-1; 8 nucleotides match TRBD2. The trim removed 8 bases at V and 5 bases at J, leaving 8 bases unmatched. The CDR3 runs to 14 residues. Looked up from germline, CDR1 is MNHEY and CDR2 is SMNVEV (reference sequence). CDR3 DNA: TGTGCCAGCTTCTCGGCGGGAGGTGACAATGAGCAGTTCTTC. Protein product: CASFSAGGDNEQFF.

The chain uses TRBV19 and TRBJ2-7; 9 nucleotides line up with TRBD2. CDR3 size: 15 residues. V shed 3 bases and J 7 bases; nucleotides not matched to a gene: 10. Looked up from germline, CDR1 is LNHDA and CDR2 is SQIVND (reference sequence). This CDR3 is CASSISSGVVREQYF. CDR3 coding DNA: TGTGCCAGTAGTATTTCTAGCGGGGTTGTGAGGGAGCAGTACTTC.

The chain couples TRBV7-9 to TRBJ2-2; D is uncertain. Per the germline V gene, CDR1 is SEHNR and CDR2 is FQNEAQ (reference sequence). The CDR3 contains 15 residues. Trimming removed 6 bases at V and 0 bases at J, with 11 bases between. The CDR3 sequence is CASRYSTPNTGELFF. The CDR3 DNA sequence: TGTGCCAGCAGGTACTCTACCCCGAACACCGGGGAGCTGTTTTTT.

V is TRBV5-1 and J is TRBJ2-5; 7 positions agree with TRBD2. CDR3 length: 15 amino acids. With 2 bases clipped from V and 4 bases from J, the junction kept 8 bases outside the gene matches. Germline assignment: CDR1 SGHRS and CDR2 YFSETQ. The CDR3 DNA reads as TGCGCCAGCAGCTTAAAACTAGCGATTCGAGAGACCCAGTACTTC. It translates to CASSLKLAIRETQYF.

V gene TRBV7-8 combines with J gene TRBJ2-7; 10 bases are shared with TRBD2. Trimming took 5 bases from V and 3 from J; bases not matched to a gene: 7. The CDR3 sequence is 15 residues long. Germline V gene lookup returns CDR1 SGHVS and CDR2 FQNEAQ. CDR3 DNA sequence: TGTGCCAGCAGCGCAGGACTAGCGGAACACTACGAGCAGTACTTC. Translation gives CASSAGLAEHYEQYF.

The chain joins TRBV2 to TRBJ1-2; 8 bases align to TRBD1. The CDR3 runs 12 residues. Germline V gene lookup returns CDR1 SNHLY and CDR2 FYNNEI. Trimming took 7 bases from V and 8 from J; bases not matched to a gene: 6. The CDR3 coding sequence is TGTGCCAGCAATTTGGACAGGGACGGCTACACCTTC. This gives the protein CASNLDRDGYTF.

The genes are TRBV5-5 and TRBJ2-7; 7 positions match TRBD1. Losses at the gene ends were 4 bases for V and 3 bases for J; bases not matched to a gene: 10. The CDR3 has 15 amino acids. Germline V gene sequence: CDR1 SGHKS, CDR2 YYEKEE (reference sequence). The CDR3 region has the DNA TGTGCCAGCAGCGGCAAACGGGACAGATACTACGAGCAGTACTTC. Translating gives CASSGKRDRYYEQYF.

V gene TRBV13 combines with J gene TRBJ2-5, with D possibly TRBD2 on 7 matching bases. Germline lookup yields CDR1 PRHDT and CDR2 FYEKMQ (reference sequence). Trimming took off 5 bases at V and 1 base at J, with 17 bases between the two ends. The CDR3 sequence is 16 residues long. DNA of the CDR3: TGTGCCAGCAGCCCGCCCGGGCGGGGGCTCCAAGAGACCCAGTACTTC. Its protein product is CASSPPGRGLQETQYF.

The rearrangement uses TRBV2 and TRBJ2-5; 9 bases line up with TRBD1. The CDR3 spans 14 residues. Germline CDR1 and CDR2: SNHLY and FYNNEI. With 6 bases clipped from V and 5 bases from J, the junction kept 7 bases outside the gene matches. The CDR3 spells CASRGNRGRETQYF. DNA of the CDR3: TGTGCCAGCAGGGGGAACAGGGGGCGCGAGACCCAGTACTTC.

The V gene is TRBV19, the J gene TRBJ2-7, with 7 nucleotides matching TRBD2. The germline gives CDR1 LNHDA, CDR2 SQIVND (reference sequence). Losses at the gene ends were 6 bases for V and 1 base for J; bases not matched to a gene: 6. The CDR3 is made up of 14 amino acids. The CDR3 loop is CASSVGGASYEQYF. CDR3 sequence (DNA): TGTGCCAGTAGCGTGGGAGGGGCGTCCTACGAGCAGTACTTC.

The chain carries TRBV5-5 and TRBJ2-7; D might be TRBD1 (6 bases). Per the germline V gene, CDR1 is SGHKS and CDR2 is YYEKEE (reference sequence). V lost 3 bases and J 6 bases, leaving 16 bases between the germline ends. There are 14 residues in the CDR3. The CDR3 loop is CASSSDDRSREQYF. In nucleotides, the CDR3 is TGTGCCAGCAGCTCCGACGACAGGTCGCGCGAGCAGTACTTC.

This CDR3 is CASSLVLRQDVNGYTF. In DNA, the CDR3 is TGTGCCAGCAGCTTAGTGTTGCGACAGGACGTCAATGGCTACACCTTC. The chain recombines TRBV7-9 with TRBJ1-2, with D tentatively TRBD1 (6 bases). The V end lost 1 base, the J end lost 6 bases, and 18 bases lay between the germline ends. The germline V gene encodes CDR1 SEHNR and CDR2 FQNEAQ (reference sequence). The CDR3 runs to 16 residues.

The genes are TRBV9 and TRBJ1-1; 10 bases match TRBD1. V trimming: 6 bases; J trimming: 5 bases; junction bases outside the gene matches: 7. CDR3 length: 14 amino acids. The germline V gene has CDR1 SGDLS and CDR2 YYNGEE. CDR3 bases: TGTGCCAGCAACGAAGGGACAGGGGATACTGAAGCTTTCTTT. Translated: CASNEGTGDTEAFF. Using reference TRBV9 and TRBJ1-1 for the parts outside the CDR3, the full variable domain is DSGVTQTPKHLITATGQRVTLRCSPRSGDLSVYWYQQSLDQGLQFLIQYYNGEERAKGNILERFSAQQFPDLHSELNLSSLELGDSALYFCASNEGTGDTEAFFGQGTRLTVV.

The chain's CDR3 is CASSPGTGRRDEQFF. For the CDR3, the DNA is TGTGCCAGCAGCCCAGGGACAGGGAGGCGCGATGAGCAGTTCTTC. The V call is TRBV7-9, the J call TRBJ2-1, with 9 nucleotides matching TRBD1. Germline trimming cut 5 bases from V and 8 bases from J; bases unmatched to any gene: 10. The length of the CDR3 is 15 residues. CDR1 is SEHNR and CDR2 is FQNEAQ in the germline V gene (reference sequence). Complete variable domain (other parts from reference TRBV7-9 and TRBJ2-1): DTGVSQNPRHKITKRGQNVTFRCDPISEHNRLYWYRQTLGQGPEFLTYFQNEAQLEKSRLLSDRFSAERPKGSFSTLEIQRTEQGDSAMYLCASSPGTGRRDEQFFGPGTRLTVL.

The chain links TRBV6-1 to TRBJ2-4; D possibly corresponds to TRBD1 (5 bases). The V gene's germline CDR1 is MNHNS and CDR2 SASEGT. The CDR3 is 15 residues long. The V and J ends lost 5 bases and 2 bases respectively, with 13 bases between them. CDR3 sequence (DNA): TGTGCCAGCAGTAGGGGATTTGTATCCAAAAACATTCAGTACTTC. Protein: CASSRGFVSKNIQYF.

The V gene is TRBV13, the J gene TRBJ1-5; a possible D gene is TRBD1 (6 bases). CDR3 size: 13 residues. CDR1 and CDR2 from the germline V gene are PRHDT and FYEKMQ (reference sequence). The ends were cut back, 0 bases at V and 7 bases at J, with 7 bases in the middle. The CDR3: CASSLGRGQPQHF. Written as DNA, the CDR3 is TGTGCCAGCAGCTTAGGCAGGGGACAGCCCCAGCATTTT. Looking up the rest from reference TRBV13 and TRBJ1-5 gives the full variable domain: AAGVIQSPRHLIKEKRETATLKCYPIPRHDTVYWYQQGPGQDPQFLISFYEKMQSDKGSIPDRFSAQQFSDYHSELNMSSLELGDSALYFCASSLGRGQPQHFGDGTRLSIL.